Presented here are 29 T cell receptor beta chains from one specimen sequenced in a study of blood T cell repertoires in COVID-19. Measured with immunoSEQ multiplex PCR; TCRdb has only the in-frame clones, and not every one. The sample holds about 260,000 clones, around 84% seen once. The source material was peripheral blood. These receptors all come from a woman aged 55 to 70 with COVID-19, enrolled during active disease.

This chain connects TRBV27 to TRBJ1-6, with 7 bases aligning to TRBD1. Germline loops: CDR1 MNHEY, CDR2 SMNVEV (reference sequence). This CDR3 has 16 residues. The V gene end was trimmed by 1 base and the J gene end by 3 bases; junction bases not matched to a gene: 3. CDR3: CASSLLDRLYNSPLHF. The DNA for the CDR3 is TGTGCCAGCAGTTTATTGGACAGGCTCTATAATTCACCCCTCCACTTT.

The J gene is TRBJ1-2, the V gene TRBV28; D is perhaps TRBD1 (6 bases). V was cut by 6 bases and J by 5 bases, with 16 bases left in between. The CDR3 runs 14 residues. CDR1 MDHEN and CDR2 SYDVKM come from the germline V gene. The chain's CDR3 is CASRKGGSEYGYTF. The CDR3 DNA reads TGTGCCAGCAGGAAGGGGGGGTCTGAGTATGGCTACACCTTC.

The genes are TRBV5-1 and TRBJ2-1; D remains ambiguous. Germline-derived CDR1 and CDR2 are SGHRS and YFSETQ. With 0 bases removed from V and 5 bases from J, the gap between germline ends came to 12 bases. This CDR3 is built from 15 residues. The CDR3 is CASSLAWASNNEQFF. For the CDR3, the DNA is TGCGCCAGCAGCTTGGCCTGGGCGTCCAACAATGAGCAGTTCTTC. The full variable domain, completed using reference TRBV5-1 and TRBJ2-1, is KAGVTQTPRYLIKTRGQQVTLSCSPISGHRSVSWYQQTPGQGLQFLFEYFSETQRNKGNFPGRFSGRQFSNSRSEMNVSTLELGDSALYLCASSLAWASNNEQFFGPGTRLTVL.

The V and J genes are TRBV14 and TRBJ2-7, with a possible D match to TRBD1 (6 bases). The CDR3 length is 15 residues. The germline gives CDR1 SGHDN, CDR2 FVKESK. V was pared by 0 bases and J by 3 bases, with 12 bases between. The CDR3 DNA reads TGTGCCAGCAGCCAAGATTGGGGGCGTTACTACGAGCAGTACTTC. This codes for CASSQDWGRYYEQYF. Together with reference TRBV14 and TRBJ2-7, the CDR3 gives the full variable domain: EAGVTQFPSHSVIEKGQTVTLRCDPISGHDNLYWYRRVMGKEIKFLLHFVKESKQDESGMPNNRFLAERTGGTYSTLKVQPAELEDSGVYFCASSQDWGRYYEQYFGPGTRLTVT.

The CDR3 region is CASSPWGPGHQPQHF. Here the CDR3 DNA reads TGTGCCAGTAGCCCTTGGGGGCCGGGCCATCAGCCCCAGCATTTT. This chain connects TRBV19 to TRBJ1-5; TRBD1 might be the D (6 bases). The CDR3 length is 15 residues. V lost 6 bases, J lost 5 bases, and 17 bases lay in between. Germline assignment: CDR1 LNHDA and CDR2 SQIVND (reference sequence).

This chain links TRBV7-3 with TRBJ2-1, with D maybe TRBD2 (5 bases). Germline-derived CDR1 and CDR2 are SGHTA and FQGTGA. The CDR3 is 14 amino acids. V lost 2 bases, J lost 4 bases, and 9 bases lay in between. CDR3 nucleotide sequence: TGTGCCAGCAGCTTAGAGGGCCGGTACAATGAGCAGTTCTTC. Translated: CASSLEGRYNEQFF. The full variable domain, completed using reference TRBV7-3 and TRBJ2-1, is GAGVSQTPSNKVTEKGKYVELRCDPISGHTALYWYRQSLGQGPEFLIYFQGTGAADDSGLPNDRFFAVRPEGSVSTLKIQRTERGDSAVYLCASSLEGRYNEQFFGPGTRLTVL.

The V gene is TRBV19, the J gene TRBJ1-4; 7 nucleotides match TRBD1. CDR3 size: 17 residues. The junction had 19 bases not matched to a gene; V was cut back by 7 bases and J by 8 bases. The germline V gene has CDR1 LNHDA and CDR2 SQIVND (reference sequence). The CDR3 DNA is TGTGCCAGTACCTCCGGGACAGCCATAGAGGTTGGGGAAAAACTGTTTTTT. It specifies CASTSGTAIEVGEKLFF.

For the CDR3, the DNA is TGCGCCAGCAGCCAGGATCCGGGACTAGCCTCCAATGAGCAGTTCTTC. Protein product: CASSQDPGLASNEQFF. This chain links TRBV4-1 with TRBJ2-1, with 9 positions matching TRBD2. The CDR3 extends over 16 amino acids. The J segment lost 6 bases and the V segment lost 3 bases, leaving 9 bases of the junction unmatched. From germline, CDR1 is MGHRA and CDR2 YSYEKL.

This chain joins TRBV18 and TRBJ1-1, with TRBD1 as a possible D gene (6 bases). CDR1 and CDR2 (germline): KGHSH, LQKENI. This CDR3 contains 14 residues. Trimming removed 0 bases from V and 5 bases from J, with 10 bases in between. Here the CDR3 DNA reads TGTGCCAGCTCACCACCCACACAGGGTACTGAAGCTTTCTTT. This codes for CASSPPTQGTEAFF.

V usage is TRBV20-1 and J usage is TRBJ2-5; 11 bases match TRBD2. This CDR3 region has 19 residues. The V and J ends lost 3 bases and 4 bases, in that order; junction bases with no gene match: 19. Germline values: CDR1 DFQATT, CDR2 SNEGSKA (reference sequence). The CDR3 reads CSASPSKPGTSGVGETQYF. CDR3 DNA sequence: TGCAGTGCTAGTCCCTCGAAGCCTGGGACTAGCGGCGTTGGAGAGACCCAGTACTTC.

V usage is TRBV7-6 and J usage is TRBJ2-1, with 11 bases lining up with TRBD2. CDR3 size: 16 residues. Germline V lookup: CDR1 SGHVS, CDR2 FNYEAQ. With 1 base clipped from V and 8 bases from J, the junction kept 7 bases outside the gene matches. CDR3 nucleotide sequence: TGTGCCAGCAGCTTAGGGATAGCGGGAGGGAGGGATGAGCAGTTCTTC. This sequence encodes CASSLGIAGGRDEQFF.

The chain joins TRBV19 to TRBJ1-1; D is ambiguous. The germline V and J ends were trimmed by 1 base and 0 bases, with 6 bases remaining between them. CDR1 and CDR2 (germline): LNHDA, SQIVND (reference sequence). The CDR3 is made up of 14 amino acids. DNA of the CDR3: TGTGCCAGTAGTATAGGAGAAATGAACACTGAAGCTTTCTTT. The encoded protein is CASSIGEMNTEAFF.

The chain recombines TRBV11-2 with TRBJ2-2; 9 bases match TRBD1. The CDR3 consists of 17 residues. After removal of 2 bases from V and 8 bases from J, the junction contained 12 bases not matched to a gene. Germline-derived CDR1 and CDR2 are SGHAT and FQNNGV. The CDR3 bases are TGTGCCAGCAGCTTATGGGGGACAGGGTCGGTCCGTGGGGAGCTGTTTTTT. It translates to CASSLWGTGSVRGELFF.

This chain connects TRBV5-4 to TRBJ1-2; no firm D call. The germline V gene has CDR1 SGHNT and CDR2 YYREEE (reference sequence). Between the trimmed V and J ends, which lost 0 bases and 6 bases, there was a span of 6 bases. The CDR3 spans 12 residues. The CDR3 region is CASSLELNGYTF. Here the CDR3 DNA reads TGTGCCAGCAGCTTGGAATTAAATGGCTACACCTTC.

V gene TRBV6-2 or TRBV6-3 combines with J gene TRBJ2-5; 14 bases align to TRBD2. Looked up from germline, CDR1 is MNHEY and CDR2 is SVGEGT. This CDR3 contains 19 residues. V lost 2 bases to trimming and J lost 3 bases; unmatched junction nucleotides: 11. CDR3 bases: TGTGCCAGCAGTTACGCCACGACTAGCGGGAGGGCGAGGGAAGAGACCCAGTACTTC. Its protein is CASSYATTSGRAREETQYF.

The J gene is TRBJ1-3, the V gene TRBV7-3; D call uncertain. Deletions cut 2 bases from V and 1 base from J, with 9 bases between. Germline V gene data show CDR1 as SGHTA and CDR2 as FQGTGA. This CDR3 has 15 residues. The CDR3 bases are TGTGCCAGCAGCTTATCCGGCGGGTCTGGAAACACCATATATTTT. Its protein product is CASSLSGGSGNTIYF.

V gene TRBV15 combines with J gene TRBJ2-1, with a weak D call TRBD2 (5 bases). This CDR3 comprises 17 residues. Trimming left V 1 base short and J 9 bases short, with 22 bases between. Germline lookup yields CDR1 LNHNV and CDR2 YYDKDF (reference sequence). CDR3 loop: CATSRGGQRSLQGEQFF. DNA for the CDR3: TGTGCCACCAGCAGAGGAGGGCAGCGGAGCCTACAAGGTGAGCAGTTCTTC.

This clone was seen more than once but under ten times. The genes are TRBV30 and TRBJ2-7, with a tentative D call TRBD1 (6 bases). Trimming took 7 bases from V and 3 from J, leaving 10 bases between them. Germline loops: CDR1 GTSNPN, CDR2 SVGIG (reference sequence). The CDR3 contains 11 residues. CDR3 protein: CASKDSYEQYF. CDR3 in DNA: TGTGCCTCCAAGGACAGCTACGAGCAGTACTTC.

J is TRBJ2-3 and V is TRBV6-6; TRBD2 aligns across 14 bases. With V trimmed by 6 bases and J by 4 bases, 0 bases remained unmatched. This CDR3 is 14 amino acids long. Germline CDR1 reads MNHNY; CDR2 reads SVGAGI (reference sequence). This CDR3 is CASRTSGRADTQYF. Here the CDR3 DNA reads TGTGCCAGCAGGACTAGCGGGAGGGCAGATACGCAGTATTTT.

The chain uses TRBV5-4 and TRBJ2-7; weak D call: TRBD1 (6 bases). Trimming shortened V by 4 bases and J by 2 bases, and 19 bases separated the two germline ends. The CDR3 totals 16 residues. CDR1 and CDR2 (germline): SGHNT, YYREEE (reference sequence). CDR3 bases: TGTGCCAGCAGCACCAGACGCACCGGGACACCCTACGAGCAGTACTTC. Protein sequence: CASSTRRTGTPYEQYF.

V gene TRBV19 combines with J gene TRBJ1-5; tentative D call: TRBD1 (5 bases). Germline V gene data show CDR1 as LNHDA and CDR2 as SQIVND (reference sequence). Trimming removed 8 bases from V and 0 bases from J, with 14 bases in between. There are 15 residues in the CDR3. Written as DNA, the CDR3 is TGTGCCAGTCTGACAGATCCCTATAGCAATCAGCCCCAGCATTTT. Its translation is CASLTDPYSNQPQHF. The full variable domain, rest sourced from reference TRBV19 and TRBJ1-5, is DGGITQSPKYLFRKEGQNVTLSCEQNLNHDAMYWYRQDPGQGLRLIYYSQIVNDFQKGDIAEGYSVSREKKESFPLTVTSAQKNPTAFYLCASLTDPYSNQPQHFGDGTRLSIL.

J is TRBJ2-4 and V is TRBV19, with 8 bases lining up with TRBD2. The V gene end was trimmed by 7 bases and the J gene end by 0 bases; junction bases not matched to a gene: 14. CDR1 is LNHDA, CDR2 SQIVND, per germline (reference sequence). The CDR3 runs 18 residues. CDR3 DNA sequence: TGTGCCAGTACCCGGGGGGGACACCTCACTCTAGCCAAAAACATTCAGTACTTC. It encodes CASTRGGHLTLAKNIQYF.

This clone has just one count. The chain is built from TRBV23-1 and TRBJ2-1; a weak D match, TRBD2 (5 bases). TRBV23-1 is known as an ORF, though its function is uncertain. With 4 bases removed from V and 0 bases from J, the gap between germline ends came to 10 bases. The CDR3 has 15 residues. The CDR3 region has the DNA TGCGCCAGCAGTCGAGGGAAAAGCTCCTACAATGAGCAGTTCTTC. Amino acids: CASSRGKSSYNEQFF.

This chain links TRBV28 with TRBJ2-3, with TRBD2 matching 11 bases. The CDR3 is made up of 15 amino acids. The V and J ends lost 7 bases and 7 bases, in that order; junction bases with no gene match: 10. The germline V gene has CDR1 MDHEN and CDR2 SYDVKM. The CDR3 nucleotides are TGTGCCAGCAACCCTACTAGCGGGAGATGGTATACGCAGTATTTT. It encodes CASNPTSGRWYTQYF.

The rearrangement uses TRBV4-1 and TRBJ1-1; D is possibly TRBD1 (6 bases). The V and J ends lost 5 bases and 5 bases respectively, with 18 bases between them. Germline V gene data show CDR1 as MGHRA and CDR2 as YSYEKL. The CDR3 is made up of 15 amino acids. CDR3 region: CASSSMGAGRTEAFF. In nucleotides, the CDR3 is TGCGCCAGCAGCAGCATGGGGGCAGGGAGAACTGAAGCTTTCTTT.

The rearrangement joins TRBV27 to TRBJ1-6; D unresolved. Trimming took off 5 bases at V and 8 bases at J, with 13 bases between the two ends. This CDR3 has 14 amino acids. Germline V CDR1 and CDR2: MNHEY, SMNVEV (reference sequence). CDR3 sequence (DNA): TGTGCCAGCAGTCCGCTTGAGGTATATTCACCCCTCCACTTT. Its translation: CASSPLEVYSPLHF.

The CDR3 DNA reads as TGTGCCACCCTACTAGCGGGAGTTGGCACAGATACGCAGTATTTT. This encodes CATLLAGVGTDTQYF. V gene TRBV2 combines with J gene TRBJ2-3; 11 bases line up with TRBD2. The CDR3 is 15 residues long. After removal of 10 bases from V and 1 base from J, the junction contained 7 bases not matched to a gene. Germline V gene lookup returns CDR1 SNHLY and CDR2 FYNNEI.

V and J are TRBV28 and TRBJ2-2; D is unresolved. V was clipped by 9 bases and J by 6 bases, with 11 bases between them. CDR3 length: 12 residues. Germline values: CDR1 MDHEN, CDR2 SYDVKM. In nucleotides, the CDR3 is TGTGCCAGTCGACTCCGCCCCGGGGAGCTGTTTTTT. Encoded protein: CASRLRPGELFF.

This clone came up a few times. Here the CDR3 reads CASSSGLEQETQYF. CDR3 nucleotide sequence: TGTGCCAGCAGCTCGGGACTAGAGCAAGAGACCCAGTACTTC. V usage is TRBV5-4 and J usage is TRBJ2-5; 8 positions match TRBD2. After removal of 3 bases from V and 2 bases from J, the junction contained 3 bases not matched to a gene. The CDR3 is 14 residues long. Germline CDR1 is SGHNT and CDR2 is YYREEE (reference sequence).